This TCR beta chain was obtained from a study of T-cell memory formation after mild COVID-19. Study-wide points: Chiefly within CM and EM were the contracting CD4+ clones; CD8+ ones were within EMRA. Detection of some responders pre-infection suggested pre-existing cross-reactive memory T cells participated.

The ends were cut back, 4 bases at V and 1 base at J, with 8 bases in the middle. This CDR3 has 13 amino acids. CDR1 SGHDT and CDR2 YYEEEE come from the germline V gene. This clonotype has a handful of counts. The antigen remains unidentified. Using its own MiXCR run on the 5' RACE reads, TCRdb lists one record per CDR3 protein. Of about 200,000 distinct CDR3 sequences in the sample, 9.5% were seen once. The sequencing sample was made of PBMCs or a T cell subset sorted from them (not recorded which). This chain joins TRBV5-6 and TRBJ2-5, with D hard to call. The TCR was taken from a man between 18 and 35 years old who had mild COVID-19 (a few samples of this study predate the infection). Cell type and time point are not known. The CDR3 loop reads CASSRAFQETQYF. The CDR3 DNA is TGTGCCAGCAGCAGGGCTTTCCAAGAGACCCAGTACTTC.